Below, one T cell receptor beta chain is given with its context. This CDR3 has 13 residues. Trimming took off 3 bases at V and 10 bases at J, with 15 bases between the two ends. Germline V lookup: CDR1 SGHDN, CDR2 FVKESK. This entry is derived from a study of blood T cell repertoires in COVID-19. Looking at the study overall: T cells, B-cell-depleted T cells, or PBMCs provided the cDNA or gDNA that served as material.

Profiling relied on immunoSEQ multiplex PCR, and the TCRdb table lists in-frame clones only, not all of them. The table has just over 300,000 clones, nearly 90% seen once. The source material was peripheral blood. The clonotype originates from a woman aged 25 to 39 with COVID-19, enrolled during active disease. This chain joins TRBV14 and TRBJ1-1; D unclear. CDR3 residues: CASSQRYWKTAFF. CDR3 coding DNA: TGTGCCAGCAGCCAGAGGTATTGGAAGACAGCTTTCTTT.